The rows below give T cell receptor beta chains drawn from one sample of a study of T cell responses to AZD1222 COVID-19 vaccine. Here immunoSEQ multiplex PCR was the method, and the copy in TCRdb shows in-frame clones only, minus some. Found here are about 85,000 clones, about 91% of them singletons; the top ten hold around 8%. This sample comprised peripheral blood, obtained 28 days after the second AZD1222 dose. All receptors come from an adult who received the AZD1222 COVID-19 vaccine. The CDR3 runs from the conserved cysteine through the conserved F or W. A D gene is named only where the DNA matches it firmly. A clone size is listed for some rows: how often the clone was seen (once, few, many), or a class if it is expanded.

J,D,V,size,DNA,CDR3
TRBJ2-7,TRBD2,TRBV7-6,NA,TGTGCCAGCAGCTTATGGGGCGGGAGGGCTCACGAGCAGTACTTC,CASSLWGGRAHEQYF
TRBJ2-3,TRBD2,TRBV5-1,NA,TGCGCCAGCAGAAAGGGACTAGCGGGAGCAGATACGCAGTATTTT,CASRKGLAGADTQYF
TRBJ2-7,NA,TRBV7-8,NA,TGTGCCAGCAGCTTCCCCCGGGGAGTGGTTTACGAGCAGTACTTC,CASSFPRGVVYEQYF
TRBJ2-1,TRBD1,TRBV9,NA,TGTGCCAGCGGCAAACAGGGGGCGTACAATGAGCAGTTCTTC,CASGKQGAYNEQFF
TRBJ2-2,TRBD2,TRBV9,NA,TGTGCCAGCAGCCCGCGGGAGAGTTTTGGGGAGCTGTTTTTT,CASSPRESFGELFF
TRBJ2-7,NA,TRBV5-8,many,TGTGCCAGCAGCTTGCCCCGGGATCCGGGACACAAATACGAGCAGTACTTC,CASSLPRDPGHKYEQYF
TRBJ2-2,NA,TRBV10-3,NA,TGTGCCATCAGTTCCGGGACCCCCGGGGAGCTGTTTTTT,CAISSGTPGELFF
TRBJ2-2,TRBD1,TRBV19,NA,TGTGCCAGTAGTACTCAGACAGGGGGCGGTACCGGGGAGCTGTTTTTT,CASSTQTGGGTGELFF
TRBJ2-7,NA,TRBV7-8,NA,TGTGCCAGCAGCTTGGGGGCCGGGACAATTTACGAGCAGTACTTC,CASSLGAGTIYEQYF
TRBJ2-7,NA,TRBV12-3/TRBV12-4,NA,TGTGCCAGCACCTTAGGGATTTACGAGCAGTACTTC,CASTLGIYEQYF
TRBJ1-1,NA,TRBV3-1/TRBV3-2,NA,TGTGCCAGCAGCCAAGGAGTGGCGAACACTGAAGCTTTCTTT,CASSQGVANTEAFF
TRBJ2-4,TRBD2,TRBV6-2/TRBV6-3,NA,TGTGCCAGCAGTTATTCGTCTAGCGGACTGGACATTCAGTACTTC,CASSYSSSGLDIQYF
TRBJ2-7,TRBD2,TRBV9,NA,TGTGCCAGCAGCGTAGACCTCCCCTCGGGGGGAAGTAACGAGCAGTACTTC,CASSVDLPSGGSNEQYF
TRBJ2-5,TRBD1,TRBV5-8,NA,TGTGCCAGCAGCCATAGGACAGGGGGCTCTTGGGAGACCCAGTACTTC,CASSHRTGGSWETQYF
TRBJ1-1,NA,TRBV3-1/TRBV3-2,once,TGTGCCAGCAGCCAAGAAGAAAGGGGGAGCACTGAAGCTTTCTTT,CASSQEERGSTEAFF
TRBJ1-1,NA,TRBV2,NA,TGTGCCAGCAGTGAAGATTGGGAAACTGAAGCTTTCTTT,CASSEDWETEAFF
TRBJ2-1,NA,TRBV27,few,TGTGCCAGCAGTTTATTATGGAACAATGAGCAGTTCTTC,CASSLLWNNEQFF
TRBJ1-3,NA,TRBV7-2,NA,TGTGCCAGCAGCTTAGGGGAAGGACGGAACACCATATATTTT,CASSLGEGRNTIYF
TRBJ2-3,TRBD2,TRBV7-9,NA,TGTGCCAGCAGCCCGACTAGCGGGATTCGCACAGATACGCAGTATTTT,CASSPTSGIRTDTQYF
TRBJ2-2,NA,TRBV5-1,NA,TGCGCCAGCAGCTTGTCCGGGGAGCTGTTTTTT,CASSLSGELFF
TRBJ2-5,NA,TRBV5-1,few,TGCGCCAGCAGCTTGACACCCCAAGAGACCCAGTACTTC,CASSLTPQETQYF
TRBJ2-1,NA,TRBV7-7,NA,TGTGCCAGCAGCTTATCGGACTCGTCCTACAATGAGCAGTTCTTC,CASSLSDSSYNEQFF
TRBJ1-5,NA,TRBV7-9,NA,TGTGCCAGCAGCTTAGGGACAGCCAATCAGCCCCAGCATTTT,CASSLGTANQPQHF
TRBJ1-2,TRBD1,TRBV28,NA,TGTGCCAGCAGAAGACAGGGGGCATACACCTTC,CASRRQGAYTF
TRBJ2-3,TRBD1,TRBV19,once,TGTGCCAGTAGTATGCGACAGGGGAGGACAGATACGCAGTATTTT,CASSMRQGRTDTQYF
TRBJ2-1,NA,TRBV25-1,NA,TGTGCCAGCAGTGTACCGGGACTCCCGACCGGGCAGTTCTTC,CASSVPGLPTGQFF
TRBJ2-2,TRBD2,TRBV11-2,NA,TGTGCCAGCAGCTCCTCTCTAGCGGGAGGGAGCACCGGGGAGCTGTTTTTT,CASSSSLAGGSTGELFF
TRBJ1-2,NA,TRBV28,NA,TGTGCCAGCAGTTTAAGGCCCGGGGCGAGAGATGGCTACACCTTC,CASSLRPGARDGYTF
TRBJ2-1,NA,TRBV9,once,TGTGCCAGCAGCGCGGCTCGGGATGAGCAGTTCTTC,CASSAARDEQFF
TRBJ2-7,NA,TRBV18,NA,TGTGCCAGCTCACCACAGGGGGTGGGGGAGTACTTC,CASSPQGVGEYF
TRBJ1-2,NA,TRBV5-8,NA,TGTGCCAGCAGCTTGGTGCTCGGGGCGGCTGGCTACACCTTC,CASSLVLGAAGYTF
TRBJ2-1,TRBD2,TRBV3-1/TRBV3-2,NA,TGTGCCAGCAGCCAGACTAGCAGTATCTATGAGCAGTTCTTC,CASSQTSSIYEQFF
TRBJ2-5,NA,TRBV7-6,NA,TGTGCCAGCAGCTTAGGTTGGCAGGGCCAAGAGACCCAGTACTTC,CASSLGWQGQETQYF
TRBJ2-2,NA,TRBV7-9,NA,TGTGCCAGCAGCTTAGGGGAGTGGAACACCGGGGAGCTGTTTTTT,CASSLGEWNTGELFF
TRBJ1-6,NA,TRBV9,NA,TGTGCCAGCAGCGCCCGAGGAGGGGCCCTGAATTCACCCCTCCACTTT,CASSARGGALNSPLHF
TRBJ2-1,TRBD1,TRBV7-9,NA,TGTGCCAGCAGGCAGGGGGCTTCCTACAATGAGCAGTTCTTC,CASRQGASYNEQFF
TRBJ1-5,NA,TRBV24-1,NA,TGTGCCACCGAACTTAGGGTGAATCAGCCCCAGCATTTT,CATELRVNQPQHF
TRBJ2-3,TRBD1,TRBV27,few,TGTGCCAGCAAGCTACAGGGGACGCAGGGAGATACGCAGTATTTT,CASKLQGTQGDTQYF
TRBJ2-5,NA,TRBV7-9,NA,TGTGCCAGCAGTCTAGTGGCAGAGACCCAGTACTTC,CASSLVAETQYF
TRBJ2-7,NA,TRBV4-1,NA,TGCGCCAGCAGCAACGGGTTAACCTACGAGCAGTACTTC,CASSNGLTYEQYF
TRBJ2-3,NA,TRBV9,NA,TGTGCCAGCAGCGTAGGGAGAGATACGCAGTATTTT,CASSVGRDTQYF
TRBJ1-1,NA,TRBV7-8,NA,TGTGCCAGCAGCTTTAGAACAGACACTGAAGCTTTCTTT,CASSFRTDTEAFF
TRBJ2-1,TRBD2,TRBV5-1,NA,TGCGCCAGCAGCTCCTTTGGGACTAGCGGGAGCAATGAGCAGTTCTTC,CASSSFGTSGSNEQFF
TRBJ1-6,NA,TRBV6-6,NA,TGTGCCAGCAGTTTTCCTCAGTCTAATTCACCCCTCCACTTT,CASSFPQSNSPLHF
TRBJ1-4,NA,TRBV29-1,NA,TGCAGCGTTTCCGGGGGGCCTAATGAAAAACTGTTTTTT,CSVSGGPNEKLFF
TRBJ1-1,NA,TRBV19,once,TGTGCCAGTAGCCCGACAGGTTGGGAAGCTTTCTTT,CASSPTGWEAFF
TRBJ1-5,NA,TRBV24-1,NA,TGTGCCACCAGTGATCCCGGACAGAATCAGCCCCAGCATTTT,CATSDPGQNQPQHF
TRBJ2-1,NA,TRBV2,few,TGTGCCAGCAGTGAAAACGCAGTCGACAATGAGCAGTTCTTC,CASSENAVDNEQFF
TRBJ1-3,NA,TRBV27,NA,TGTGCCAGCAGCCGAGTCGGTGGGGGAAACACCATATATTTT,CASSRVGGGNTIYF
TRBJ1-3,NA,TRBV3-1/TRBV3-2,NA,TGTGCCAGCAGCCAAGGGCAGGGAGACACCATATATTTT,CASSQGQGDTIYF
TRBJ1-3,NA,TRBV10-1,NA,TGCGCCAGCAGTGAACGGGCAATAGCCACCATATATTTT,CASSERAIATIYF